This T cell receptor beta chain was captured in a study of CD8 T cells in Susac syndrome. Roughly 0.45 to 1 ug RNA was reverse transcribed with random hexamers. Each CDR3 protein gets one entry after TCRdb re-called the immunoSEQ multiplex PCR reads with MiXCR. The sample holds 250,000 to 350,000 distinct CDR3 sequences, roughly 84% seen once. V trimming: 7 bases; J trimming: 7 bases; junction bases outside the gene matches: 3. The germline V gene encodes CDR1 LNHDA and CDR2 SQIVND (reference sequence). This CDR3 region has 12 residues. Sequenced input: CD8+ T cells from PBMCs. The rearrangement links TRBV19 to TRBJ2-2, with TRBD1 identical over 7 bases. The clonotype comes from a human donor with multiple sclerosis. The CDR3 loop reads CASKQGIGELFF. The CDR3 bases are TGTGCCAGTAAACAGGGGATCGGGGAGCTGTTTTTT.